Below are 27 T cell receptor beta chains sequenced from a single sample in a study of T cells in Graves' hyperthyroidism and ophthalmopathy. TCR beta CDR3 sequences were amplified from RNA transcripts. The TCR CDR3 first-round RT-PCR relied on the HTBI primer set. One entry per CDR3 protein, called by TCRdb with MiXCR from the multiplex PCR reads. Of more than 450,000 distinct CDR3 sequences detected, just under 20% appear once; the ten largest clones hold less than 55%. The sample taken for sequencing was blood. These receptors originate from a man aged 35-49 years with Graves' ophthalmopathy.

There are many counts of this clonotype. The genes are TRBV6-6 and TRBJ2-7; tentatively, D is TRBD2 (5 bases). V lost 1 base and J lost 4, with 17 bases in between. The germline V gene encodes CDR1 MNHNY and CDR2 SVGAGI (reference sequence). CDR3 length: 16 residues. In DNA, the CDR3 is TGTGCCAGCAGTTACTTTTTAGGCGGGCAGTCGTACGAGCAGTACTTC. Translating gives CASSYFLGGQSYEQYF.

The table lists this clonotype with many counts. This sequence joins TRBV18 and TRBJ2-5; 8 bases line up with TRBD1. V lost 6 bases to trimming and J lost 4 bases; unmatched junction nucleotides: 4. The CDR3 length is 13 residues. Germline V CDR1 and CDR2: KGHSH, LQKENI. CDR3 amino acids: CASSTGAVETQYF. The CDR3, as DNA: TGTGCCAGCTCGACAGGGGCGGTAGAGACCCAGTACTTC.

V is TRBV20-1 and J is TRBJ2-5; 14 bases line up with TRBD2. Germline loops: CDR1 DFQATT, CDR2 SNEGSKA (reference sequence). V lost 5 bases and J lost 2; bases outside the gene matches: 10. The CDR3 runs to 17 residues. CDR3 sequence (DNA): TGCAGTGCTCGTGCCCTGACTAGCGGGGGGGAACAAGAGACCCAGTACTTC. It is translated as CSARALTSGGEQETQYF.

The CDR3 loop reads CSARGGGYSYEQYF. CDR3 DNA sequence: TGCAGTGCTAGAGGGGGCGGTTACTCCTACGAGCAGTACTTC. The rearrangement joins TRBV20-1 to TRBJ2-7; D may be TRBD1 (5 bases). The germline V gene has CDR1 DFQATT and CDR2 SNEGSKA (reference sequence). This CDR3 has 14 amino acids. The germline V and J ends were trimmed by 1 base and 0 bases, with 10 bases remaining between them.

The chain uses TRBV6-1 and TRBJ1-5, with D maybe TRBD1 (6 bases). Germline CDR1 MNHNS, CDR2 SASEGT. Trimming stripped 5 bases from V and 7 bases from J, with 18 bases between. The CDR3 has 15 residues. Here the CDR3 DNA reads TGTGCCAGCAGTCCAGGACAGCCCAGTTGGCAGCCCCAGCATTTT. Its protein is CASSPGQPSWQPQHF.

This clonotype was observed a handful of times. The chain is built from TRBV6-1 and TRBJ2-2; D may correspond to TRBD1 or TRBD2 (5 bases each). The CDR3 extends over 14 amino acids. CDR1 is MNHNS and CDR2 is SASEGT in the germline V gene. The V gene lost 6 bases and the J gene lost 5 bases, with 13 bases spanning the gap. The CDR3 sequence is CASRNGAWTGELFF. The DNA for the CDR3 is TGTGCCAGCAGAAACGGGGCTTGGACCGGGGAGCTGTTTTTT.

The chain links TRBV25-1 to TRBJ2-1; D is undetermined. Germline-derived CDR1 and CDR2 are MGHDK and SYGVNS. CDR3 length: 14 residues. V was clipped by 4 bases and J by 4 bases, with 11 bases between them. Here the CDR3 DNA reads TGTGCCAGCAGTGGGGCAGGCCTTTACAATGAGCAGTTCTTC. It is translated as CASSGAGLYNEQFF.

This clonotype turned up a few times. The chain has TRBV15 and TRBJ2-1; D gene ambiguous. CDR3 length: 14 amino acids. Germline CDR1 and CDR2: LNHNV and YYDKDF (reference sequence). Trimming stripped 0 bases from V and 6 bases from J, with 9 bases between. The CDR3 DNA follows: TGTGCCACCAGCAGAGATCTCTTCGTCAATGAGCAGTTCTTC. Translated, it gives CATSRDLFVNEQFF.

V gene TRBV10-3 combines with J gene TRBJ1-1; tentative D call: TRBD1 (5 bases). Between the trimmed V and J ends, which lost 2 bases and 11 bases, there was a span of 15 bases. From germline, CDR1 is ENHRY and CDR2 SYGVKD. The CDR3 spans 13 residues. The CDR3 coding sequence is TGTGCCATCAGTGAGAGTGGCGTCGGGGGGGCTTTCTTT. As protein: CAISESGVGGAFF.

This clonotype was detected only a few times. The J gene is TRBJ2-7, the V gene TRBV30; 7 nucleotides align to TRBD2. With 6 bases clipped from V and 4 bases from J, the junction kept 9 bases outside the gene matches. CDR3 length: 13 residues. Germline CDR1 is GTSNPN and CDR2 is SVGIG (reference sequence). The CDR3 DNA reads TGTGCCTGTAAAGCGGGAAGGGATTACGAGCAGTACTTC. Translated: CACKAGRDYEQYF.

This clonotype showed up many times. The chain employs TRBV3-1 and TRBJ2-3; 12 bases agree with TRBD2. With 1 base clipped from V and 10 bases from J, the junction kept 12 bases outside the gene matches. The CDR3 runs 17 residues. CDR1 LGHDT and CDR2 YNNKEL come from the germline V gene (reference sequence). The chain's CDR3 is CASSQVLAGGPVSAQYF. The CDR3 nucleotides read TGTGCCAGCAGCCAAGTACTAGCGGGAGGCCCAGTTAGTGCGCAGTATTTT.

This clonotype was seen at least ten times. The chain links TRBV7-3 to TRBJ2-3, with D possibly being TRBD1 (6 bases). The V end lost 3 bases, the J end lost 3 bases, and 7 bases lay between the germline ends. Germline V gene lookup returns CDR1 SGHTA and CDR2 FQGTGA. CDR3 length: 13 amino acids. Here the CDR3 reads CASSFGTTDTQYF. The CDR3 DNA reads as TGTGCCAGCAGCTTTGGGACAACAGATACGCAGTATTTT.

This clonotype was picked up many times. V usage is TRBV6-1 and J usage is TRBJ2-7, with D perhaps TRBD1 (6 bases). The germline V gene has CDR1 MNHNS and CDR2 SASEGT. The CDR3 sequence is 14 residues long. With 5 bases removed from V and 3 bases from J, the gap between germline ends came to 14 bases. The CDR3, as DNA: TGTGCCAGCAGTCCCGGGACAACCTTCTACGAGCAGTACTTC. Translated, it gives CASSPGTTFYEQYF.

The chain is built from TRBV29-1 and TRBJ2-5; possibly TRBD2 for D (6 bases). CDR1 SQVTM and CDR2 ANQGSEA come from the germline V gene. Trimming pared 2 bases from V and 6 bases from J, leaving 13 bases between. The CDR3 spans 13 residues. The CDR3 DNA reads TGCAGCGTTGAACCGGGGGATGGGAAGACCCAGTACTTC. Translated, it gives CSVEPGDGKTQYF. The whole variable domain, remainder taken from reference TRBV29-1 and TRBJ2-5, is SAVISQKPSRDICQRGTSLTIQCQVDSQVTMMFWYRQQPGQSLTLIATANQGSEATYESGFVIDKFPISRPNLTFSTLTVSNMSPEDSSIYLCSVEPGDGKTQYFGPGTRLLVL.

This rearrangement joins TRBV20-1 to TRBJ2-5; unclear D gene. The germline V gene has CDR1 DFQATT and CDR2 SNEGSKA (reference sequence). V was clipped by 4 bases and J by 2 bases, with 8 bases between them. CDR3 size: 12 residues. CDR3 nucleotide sequence: TGCAGTGCTAAGCCTAGTCAAGAGACCCAGTACTTC. This sequence encodes CSAKPSQETQYF.

The rearrangement uses TRBV4-1 and TRBJ2-7; D assignment may be TRBD1 or TRBD2 (5 bases each). Trimming left V 3 bases short and J 2 bases short, with 11 bases between. The germline V gene has CDR1 MGHRA and CDR2 YSYEKL. This CDR3 has 14 residues. CDR3: CASSHLGRTYEQYF. In DNA, the CDR3 is TGCGCCAGCAGCCACCTGGGACGGACCTACGAGCAGTACTTC.

This clonotype was observed many times. CDR3 in amino acids: CASSLTGNTYEQYF. The CDR3 DNA follows: TGTGCCAGCAGTTTAACAGGGAACACCTACGAGCAGTACTTC. The chain carries TRBV28 and TRBJ2-7; maybe TRBD1 (6 bases). Per the germline V gene, CDR1 is MDHEN and CDR2 is SYDVKM. The CDR3 has 14 amino acids. V lost 2 bases, J lost 2 bases, and 10 bases lay in between. The full variable domain, rest sourced from reference TRBV28 and TRBJ2-7, is DVKVTQSSRYLVKRTGEKVFLECVQDMDHENMFWYRQDPGLGLRLIYFSYDVKMKEKGDIPEGYSVSREKKERFSLILESASTNQTSMYLCASSLTGNTYEQYFGPGTRLTVT.

This chain links TRBV7-2 with TRBJ2-2, with 7 nucleotides matching TRBD2. Germline assignment: CDR1 SGHTA and CDR2 FQGNSA. CDR3 length: 15 residues. Trimming cost V 1 base and J 6 bases; bases outside gene matches: 5. In DNA, the CDR3 is TGTGCCAGCAGCTTAGTTTGGGGGAGGGCCGGGGAGCTGTTTTTT. It is translated as CASSLVWGRAGELFF.

The chain uses TRBV6-4 and TRBJ2-7; no clear D gene. Germline CDR1 MRHNA, CDR2 SNTAGT. CDR3 size: 14 residues. Trimming left V 2 bases short and J 5 bases short, with 13 bases between. DNA of the CDR3: TGTGCCAGCAGTGACCCCGGACGGTTCCACGAGCAGTACTTC. This encodes CASSDPGRFHEQYF.

The rearrangement joins TRBV20-1 to TRBJ2-4; tentative D call: TRBD2 (6 bases). The CDR3 extends over 16 amino acids. In germline, CDR1 is DFQATT, CDR2 SNEGSKA (reference sequence). Trimming shortened V by 3 bases and J by 9 bases, and 24 bases separated the two germline ends. CDR3 DNA sequence: TGCAGTGCTAGTTTAAATGGCGCGTTGGGGGGTGGCATTCAGTACTTC. It specifies CSASLNGALGGGIQYF.

The V and J genes are TRBV19 and TRBJ1-6; D call uncertain. The CDR3 is 15 amino acids. Germline CDR1 and CDR2: LNHDA and SQIVND (reference sequence). Trimming pared 4 bases from V and 2 bases from J, leaving 9 bases between. CDR3 sequence reads: CASSSDRTYNSPLHF. Written as DNA, the CDR3 is TGTGCCAGTAGTAGCGACCGGACCTATAATTCACCCCTCCACTTT.

In this sample, this clonotype turned up a few times. The chain is built from TRBV15 and TRBJ2-7, with TRBD1 matching 9 bases. Germline V CDR1 and CDR2: LNHNV, YYDKDF (reference sequence). The CDR3 spans 14 residues. The trim removed 4 bases at V and 4 bases at J, leaving 5 bases unmatched. Here the CDR3 DNA reads TGTGCCACCAGCAAGGACAGGGGAAGGTACGAGCAGTACTTC. Encoded protein: CATSKDRGRYEQYF. Looking up the rest from reference TRBV15 and TRBJ2-7 gives the full variable domain: DAMVIQNPRYQVTQFGKPVTLSCSQTLNHNVMYWYQQKSSQAPKLLFHYYDKDFNNEADTPDNFQSRRPNTSFCFLDIRSPGLGDTAMYLCATSKDRGRYEQYFGPGTRLTVT.

A word on this clonotype: One end of the junction is discordant with germline, which a read error may explain. V usage is TRBV18 and J usage is TRBJ1-3; the D is unclear. Looked up from germline, CDR1 is KGHSH and CDR2 is LQKENI. The CDR3 consists of 13 residues. DNA of the CDR3: TGTGCCAGCCCCCCCCTCTCTGGAAGCACCATATATTTT. It specifies CASPPLSGSTIYF.

In its sample, this clonotype was seen a few times. The rearrangement joins TRBV6-1 to TRBJ2-7; D is possibly TRBD1 (5 bases). V lost 7 bases, J lost 1 base, and 11 bases lay in between. The CDR3 is made up of 13 amino acids. Germline V gives CDR1 MNHNS, CDR2 SASEGT. CDR3 sequence reads: CASKGRDSYEQYF. The CDR3 DNA follows: TGTGCCAGCAAAGGCAGGGATTCCTACGAGCAGTACTTC.

This clonotype was seen a few times. V gene TRBV6-2 or TRBV6-3 combines with J gene TRBJ2-7; tentative D call: TRBD2 (6 bases). CDR1 and CDR2 from the germline V gene are MNHEY and SVGEGT. This CDR3 region has 13 residues. Trimming removed 6 bases at V and 6 bases at J, with 15 bases between. The chain's CDR3 is CASRPASVGEQYF. The CDR3 DNA is TGTGCCAGCAGGCCGGCTAGCGTCGGCGAGCAGTACTTC.

There are many counts of this clonotype. The chain carries TRBV7-6 and TRBJ2-5; 7 bases are a match to TRBD2. Germline V gives CDR1 SGHVS, CDR2 FNYEAQ. V shed 1 base, J shed 5 bases, and the junction held 7 bases outside the gene matches. The CDR3 runs to 15 residues. DNA for the CDR3: TGTGCCAGCAGCTTAGAGCTAGCGGCTTACGAGACCCAGTACTTC. Protein: CASSLELAAYETQYF.

V usage is TRBV12-3 or TRBV12-4 and J usage is TRBJ2-1; the D call may be TRBD1 or TRBD2 (5 bases each). Trimming took off 7 bases at V and 4 bases at J, with 17 bases between the two ends. This CDR3 comprises 15 residues. The CDR3 here is CASTLRPGPYNEQFF. CDR3 DNA: TGTGCCAGCACCTTACGTCCGGGACCGTACAATGAGCAGTTCTTC.